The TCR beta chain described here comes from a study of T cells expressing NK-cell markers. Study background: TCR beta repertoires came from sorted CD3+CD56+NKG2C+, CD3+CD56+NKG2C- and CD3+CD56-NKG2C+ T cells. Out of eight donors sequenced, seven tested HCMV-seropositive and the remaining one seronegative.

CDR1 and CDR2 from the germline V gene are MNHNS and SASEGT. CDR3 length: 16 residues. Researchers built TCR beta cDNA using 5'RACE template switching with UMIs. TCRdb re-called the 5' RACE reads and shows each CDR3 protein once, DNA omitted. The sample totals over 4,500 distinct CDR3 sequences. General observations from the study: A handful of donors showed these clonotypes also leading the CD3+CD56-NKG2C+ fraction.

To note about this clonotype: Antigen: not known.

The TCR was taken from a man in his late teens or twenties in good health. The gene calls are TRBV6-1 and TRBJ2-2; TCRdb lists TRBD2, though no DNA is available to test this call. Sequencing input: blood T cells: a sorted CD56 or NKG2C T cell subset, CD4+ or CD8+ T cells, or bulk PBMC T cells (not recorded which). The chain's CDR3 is CASSEDSGGGAGELFF.